The subject of this entry is one T cell receptor beta chain. Its cognate antigen is unknown. Here immunoSEQ multiplex PCR was the method, and the copy in TCRdb shows in-frame clones only, minus some. The sample lists fewer than 110,000 clones, 75% to 95% occurring once. This specimen comes from a study of T cell responses to AZD1222 COVID-19 vaccine. V was pared by 4 bases and J by 4 bases, with 6 bases of the junction left unmatched. CDR3 size: 14 residues. CDR1 is SGDLS, CDR2 YYNGEE, per germline. Findings and limits, study-wide: The sample set comprised mostly white British donors with more females, and clonal diversity was possibly underestimated. CD4 TCRs covered the whole spike, strongest at regions 160-218 and 743-854.

The receptor was derived from an adult who received the AZD1222 COVID-19 vaccine. The rearrangement joins TRBV9 to TRBJ1-2; 8 bases line up with TRBD1. Sequenced material: peripheral blood, taken 28 days after the second AZD1222 dose. In DNA form, the CDR3 reads TGTGCCAGCAGCACCGTGACAGGGGCCTATGGCTACACCTTC. It yields the protein CASSTVTGAYGYTF.